These 16 T cell receptor beta chains came from one sample sequenced in a study of blood T cell repertoires in COVID-19. Only in-frame clones appear in the TCRdb table, and some are missing; sequencing was by immunoSEQ multiplex PCR. The sample contains just under 65,000 clones, roughly 82% of which appear only once. Sequencing input: peripheral blood. Receptors originate from a human donor in a cohort sampled during active COVID-19.

The genes are TRBV5-1 and TRBJ1-3; D uncertain. Looked up from germline, CDR1 is SGHRS and CDR2 is YFSETQ. This CDR3 contains 15 residues. V was shortened by 7 bases and J by 4 bases, with 18 bases between the two germline ends. CDR3: CASRRELQGGNTIYF. CDR3 nucleotides: TGCGCCAGCCGGCGGGAGCTTCAAGGGGGAAACACCATATATTTT.

This chain joins TRBV24-1 and TRBJ2-1; TRBD1 aligns across 8 bases. The trim removed 4 bases at V and 8 bases at J, leaving 6 bases unmatched. Germline CDR1 reads KGHDR; CDR2 reads SFDVKD. This CDR3 comprises 14 residues. The CDR3 reads CATSEPDRAYEQFF. The CDR3 DNA is TGTGCCACCAGTGAACCGGACAGGGCTTATGAGCAGTTCTTC.

The chain is built from TRBV2 and TRBJ1-1; D is unresolved. This CDR3 is built from 11 residues. The V gene lost 5 bases and the J gene lost 6 bases, with 7 bases spanning the gap. Germline-derived CDR1 and CDR2 are SNHLY and FYNNEI. CDR3 amino acids: CASSSAAEAFF. The CDR3 DNA reads as TGTGCCAGCAGTAGCGCAGCTGAAGCTTTCTTT.

CDR3 sequence (DNA): TGTGCCAGCAGCCCTCTCAGGGGATACAATGAGCAGTTCTTC. It specifies CASSPLRGYNEQFF. The rearrangement links TRBV11-2 to TRBJ2-1; tentatively, D is TRBD1 (6 bases). V was shortened by 5 bases and J by 4 bases, with 12 bases between the two germline ends. Germline CDR1 reads SGHAT; CDR2 reads FQNNGV. There are 14 residues in the CDR3.

The chain couples TRBV20-1 to TRBJ2-1; D ambiguous. Looked up from germline, CDR1 is DFQATT and CDR2 is SNEGSKA (reference sequence). Trimming shortened V by 0 bases and J by 13 bases, and 10 bases separated the two germline ends. The CDR3 has 11 amino acids. The CDR3, as DNA: TGCAGTGCTAGAGATATGGGCCGTCAGTTCTTC. Translation gives CSARDMGRQFF.

This clone was seen only a few times. V usage is TRBV25-1 and J usage is TRBJ1-1; no reliable D call. The germline V gene has CDR1 MGHDK and CDR2 SYGVNS. Trimming removed 2 bases from V and 11 bases from J, with 12 bases in between. The CDR3 totals 12 residues. CDR3 amino acids: CASSENGLRAFF. The CDR3 DNA sequence: TGTGCCAGCAGTGAAAACGGTCTACGGGCTTTCTTT.

The CDR3 sequence: CASSVVGQLQETQYF. CDR3 bases: TGTGCCAGCAGCGTAGTGGGACAACTCCAAGAGACCCAGTACTTC. The chain combines TRBV9 with TRBJ2-5; D might be TRBD1 (6 bases). The CDR3 covers 15 residues. Germline assignment: CDR1 SGDLS and CDR2 YYNGEE. Trimming stripped 0 bases from V and 1 base from J, with 10 bases between.

This sequence joins TRBV10-3 and TRBJ2-2; TRBD2 agrees at 9 bases. Germline V gene data show CDR1 as ENHRY and CDR2 as SYGVKD. The CDR3 contains 15 residues. The junction had 4 bases not matched to a gene; V was cut back by 3 bases and J by 5 bases. The CDR3 DNA reads TGTGCCATCAGTGACCTAGCGGGGACGACCGGGGAGCTGTTTTTT. Protein sequence: CAISDLAGTTGELFF.

The rearrangement uses TRBV19 and TRBJ1-4, with TRBD1 matching over 8 bases. Germline CDR1 LNHDA, CDR2 SQIVND (reference sequence). The CDR3 is 15 residues long. The junction had 6 bases not matched to a gene; V was cut back by 5 bases and J by 4 bases. The CDR3, as DNA: TGTGCCAGTAGTTTCGGACAGGGTAATAATGAAAAACTGTTTTTT. This codes for CASSFGQGNNEKLFF.

The CDR3 region has the DNA TGTGCCAGCAGCACCGGACAGAGACATAGCAATCAGCCCCAGCATTTT. Protein: CASSTGQRHSNQPQHF. The chain combines TRBV6-6 with TRBJ1-5; a weak D match, TRBD1 (6 bases). The CDR3 contains 16 residues. Trimming took 6 bases from V and 0 from J, leaving 15 bases between them. Germline CDR1 MNHNY, CDR2 SVGAGI (reference sequence).

The J gene is TRBJ2-5, the V gene TRBV4-2; D gene ambiguous. This CDR3 has 14 amino acids. Germline assignment: CDR1 LGHNA and CDR2 YNFKEQ. The V gene lost 0 bases and the J gene lost 5 bases, with 10 bases spanning the gap. CDR3 in amino acids: CASSQDARSETQYF. The DNA for the CDR3 is TGTGCCAGCAGCCAAGATGCCCGGAGCGAGACCCAGTACTTC.

V and J are TRBV27 and TRBJ2-5, with D perhaps matching TRBD2 (6 bases). CDR1 and CDR2 (germline): MNHEY, SMNVEV (reference sequence). Trimming left V 2 bases short and J 3 bases short, with 10 bases between. CDR3 length: 14 residues. CDR3 loop: CASSLLARKETQYF. The CDR3, as DNA: TGTGCCAGCAGTTTACTAGCGAGGAAAGAGACCCAGTACTTC.

V and J are TRBV2 and TRBJ1-1; tentatively, D is TRBD1 (6 bases). This CDR3 is 14 amino acids long. V shed 6 bases and J shed 0 bases, with 11 bases lying between them. Per the germline V gene, CDR1 is SNHLY and CDR2 is FYNNEI. CDR3 sequence (DNA): TGTGCCAGCAGGAAGGGGGATTTGAACACTGAAGCTTTCTTT. As protein: CASRKGDLNTEAFF. The whole variable domain, remainder taken from reference TRBV2 and TRBJ1-1, is EPEVTQTPSHQVTQMGQEVILRCVPISNHLYFYWYRQILGQKVEFLVSFYNNEISEKSEIFDDQFSVERPDGSNFTLKIRSTKLEDSAMYFCASRKGDLNTEAFFGQGTRLTVV.

The rearrangement joins TRBV19 to TRBJ2-7, with D possibly matching TRBD2 (5 bases). Germline V gene lookup returns CDR1 LNHDA and CDR2 SQIVND (reference sequence). This CDR3 contains 14 residues. Between the trimmed V and J ends, which lost 5 bases and 3 bases, there was a span of 14 bases. The CDR3 coding sequence is TGTGCCAGTAGTCCCTCGGGGTTAGACTACGAGCAGTACTTC. This gives the protein CASSPSGLDYEQYF.

The chain has TRBV25-1 and TRBJ2-5, with TRBD2 as a possible D gene (7 bases). V was shortened by 5 bases and J by 2 bases, with 15 bases between the two germline ends. There are 15 residues in the CDR3. The germline V gene has CDR1 MGHDK and CDR2 SYGVNS. The CDR3 sequence is CASSTSGGPQETQYF. In nucleotides, the CDR3 is TGTGCCAGCAGTACATCGGGGGGCCCGCAAGAGACCCAGTACTTC.

J is TRBJ2-7 and V is TRBV6-5; 8 bases agree with TRBD1. Losses at the gene ends were 0 bases for V and 2 bases for J; bases not matched to a gene: 6. In germline, CDR1 is MNHEY, CDR2 SVGAGI. CDR3 size: 16 residues. CDR3 coding DNA: TGTGCCAGCAGTTACTCGGGTCAGGGGGCCCCCTACGAGCAGTACTTC. It translates to CASSYSGQGAPYEQYF.